Each of the 15 T cell receptor beta chains below was sequenced from the same sample in a study of vaccination and CD4 T cells after COVID-19 (dated by TCRdb to the early 2020s). These receptors have no known antigen. Library method: PCR. TCRdb lists the instrument as Illumina iSeq 100. TCR sequencing of DNA from cultured CD4+ T cells used the Oncomine TCR Beta short-read assay at the Johns Hopkins FTIC core. TCRdb trimmed the raw reads at Q25, called clones with MiXCR and kept productive beta chains. Rows are combined by CDR3 protein, so each entry shows the most common genes and DNA. Across this sample there are around 20,000 distinct CDR3 sequences, with approximately 50% seen only once. The ten largest clones represent around 9.7% of the sample. Taken with the paper, the label for treatment or condition translates to: 10-day PBMC culture with coronavirus spike peptide pools or control peptides (ViraFEST assay).

This specimen consisted of CD4+ T cells from blood, cultured in vitro, obtained after SARS-CoV-2 vaccination. These receptor sequences come from a human donor who had recovered from COVID-19.

V usage is TRBV5-1 and J usage is TRBJ2-6; no reliable D call. Germline CDR1 is SGHRS and CDR2 is YFSETQ. Trimming took 4 bases from V and 1 from J, leaving 9 bases between them. This CDR3 is 15 amino acids long. CDR3 DNA: TGCGCCAGCAGCCTGGACGGGTCTGGGGCCAACGTCCTGACTTTC. The encoded protein is CASSLDGSGANVLTF.

The sample holds a few counts of this clonotype. The rearrangement joins TRBV10-2 to TRBJ1-2, with D unresolved. CDR3 size: 12 residues. The germline gives CDR1 WSHSY, CDR2 SAAADI. V shed 3 bases and J shed 2 bases, with 4 bases lying between them. In DNA, the CDR3 is TGCGCCAGCAGTGACAGGAACTATGGCTACACCTTC. It translates to CASSDRNYGYTF.

The chain employs TRBV6-1 and TRBJ1-1; possible D gene TRBD1, 5 bases. Trimming took off 3 bases at V and 5 bases at J, with 7 bases between the two ends. Germline CDR1 and CDR2: MNHNS and SASEGT. CDR3 length: 12 amino acids. CDR3 in DNA: TGTGCCAGCAGTGAGGGGGAGACTGAAGCTTTCTTT. As protein: CASSEGETEAFF.

The CDR3 protein is CASSLAGARGNTEAFF. CDR3 sequence (DNA): TGTGCCAGCAGCTTAGCTGGGGCGAGGGGGAACACTGAAGCTTTCTTT. The chain joins TRBV11-2 to TRBJ1-1; possible D gene TRBD1, 5 bases. Deletions cut 1 base from V and 1 base from J, with 13 bases between. Germline V lookup: CDR1 SGHAT, CDR2 FQNNGV. This CDR3 is built from 16 residues.

This chain links TRBV6-1 with TRBJ2-6; D gene unclear. The length of the CDR3 is 13 residues. Trimming left V 4 bases short and J 2 bases short, with 3 bases between. From germline, CDR1 is MNHNS and CDR2 SASEGT. CDR3 nucleotides: TGTGCCAGCAGTGTGACTGGGGCCAACGTCCTGACTTTC. Protein sequence: CASSVTGANVLTF.

This clonotype was recorded a few times. The chain recombines TRBV27 with TRBJ1-2; TRBD1 matches 8 bases. CDR1 is MNHEY, CDR2 SMNVEV, per germline (reference sequence). The CDR3 contains 15 residues. The ends lost 7 bases at V and 3 bases at J; junction bases unmatched: 10. The CDR3: CASTMGTGIDYGYTF. Here the CDR3 DNA reads TGTGCCAGCACCATGGGGACAGGAATCGACTATGGCTACACCTTC.

The rearrangement uses TRBV15 and TRBJ2-7; 8 bases line up with TRBD1. The CDR3 sequence is 12 residues long. Germline lookup yields CDR1 LNHNV and CDR2 YYDKDF (reference sequence). J gave up 2 bases and V 9 bases, and 3 bases lay outside the gene matches. CDR3 sequence (DNA): TGTGCCACTTCACAGGGGGCCTACGAGCAGTACTTC. This translates into CATSQGAYEQYF. Together with reference TRBV15 and TRBJ2-7, the CDR3 gives the full variable domain: DAMVIQNPRYQVTQFGKPVTLSCSQTLNHNVMYWYQQKSSQAPKLLFHYYDKDFNNEADTPDNFQSRRPNTSFCFLDIRSPGLGDTAMYLCATSQGAYEQYFGPGTRLTVT.

The gene calls are TRBV30 and TRBJ1-1; D gene uncertain. This CDR3 has 12 residues. Germline loops: CDR1 GTSNPN, CDR2 SVGIG (reference sequence). Trimming removed 2 bases from V and 7 bases from J, with 11 bases in between. The CDR3 DNA reads TGTGCCTGGAGTCAACAAAGGAGTGAAGCTTTCTTT. Amino acid sequence: CAWSQQRSEAFF.

As concerns this clonotype: The junction departs from germline at one end; a sequencing error may be responsible. V is TRBV7-9 and J is TRBJ2-5; a possible D gene is TRBD2 (5 bases). The CDR3 has 11 amino acids. Per the germline V gene, CDR1 is SEHNR and CDR2 is FQNEAQ (reference sequence). The CDR3 loop is CASSLGETQCF. As DNA, the CDR3 is TGTGCCAGCAGCTTGGGAGAGACCCAGTGCTTC.

This clonotype was observed a handful of times. The J gene is TRBJ1-3, the V gene TRBV20-1, with TRBD1 identical over 10 bases. Per germline, CDR1 DFQATT and CDR2 SNEGSKA (reference sequence). The CDR3 extends over 13 amino acids. With 6 bases clipped from V and 4 bases from J, the junction kept 3 bases outside the gene matches. The CDR3 sequence is CSARQGAGNTIYF. CDR3 in DNA: TGCAGTGCCCGACAGGGGGCCGGAAACACCATATATTTT.

The CDR3 loop is CASSLVELPFF. The CDR3 DNA follows: TGTGCCAGCAGCTTAGTAGAGCTACCGTTTTTT. The chain couples TRBV7-9 to TRBJ2-2; the D is unclear. The germline V gene encodes CDR1 SEHNR and CDR2 FQNEAQ (reference sequence). Trimming pared 1 base from V and 16 bases from J, leaving 10 bases between. The CDR3 is 11 residues long.

The chain couples TRBV7-6 to TRBJ1-2; D possibly corresponds to TRBD1 (6 bases). The CDR3 loop spans 13 amino acids. Trimming took off 1 base at V and 6 bases at J, with 9 bases between the two ends. Germline CDR1 SGHVS, CDR2 FNYEAQ. CDR3 residues: CASSLGGLHGYTF. CDR3 coding DNA: TGTGCCAGCAGCTTAGGGGGGCTTCATGGCTACACCTTC.

The V gene is TRBV7-2, the J gene TRBJ1-1, with 7 bases matching TRBD1. CDR1 is SGHTA and CDR2 is FQGNSA in the germline V gene. The CDR3 extends over 15 amino acids. Unmatched junction bases numbered 3, after V lost 1 base and J lost 1 base. The CDR3 region is CASSLVGTENTEAFF. In nucleotides, the CDR3 is TGTGCCAGCAGCTTAGTAGGGACAGAGAACACTGAAGCTTTCTTT.

This clonotype was seen only a few times. This chain uses TRBV21-1 with TRBJ1-2; the D segment call TRBD1 is taken from the table without a DNA check. TRBV21-1 is assigned pseudogene status. The CDR3 is 16 residues long. CDR3 region: CASSTSSRGRRYGYTF. The CDR3 DNA is TGTGCCAGCAGCACGTCCTCCAGGGGGCGCCGGTATGGCTACACCTTC.

The rearrangement links TRBV12-3 or TRBV12-4 to TRBJ2-3; the D is unclear. The CDR3 is made up of 14 amino acids. The V end lost 3 bases, the J end lost 2 bases, and 9 bases lay between the germline ends. CDR3 in DNA: TGTGCCAGCAGTTTGGGCAGATCCACAGATACGCAGTATTTT. Translating gives CASSLGRSTDTQYF.